This TCR beta chain comes out of a study of CD8+CD57+ T cells in acquired aplastic anemia. Turning to the study itself: Each DNA sample taken from sorted CD4+ and CD8+ cells came to 3 to 4 ug on average.

Selection for sequencing was limited to patients who had shown CD8+CD57+ cell expansion by flow cytometry. Every patient was diagnosed with severe acquired aplastic anemia. The TCR beta profiling, which covered VDJ combination and CDR3 sequence, was carried out using genomic DNA as the template. TCRdb independently ran MiXCR on the reads; one entry per CDR3 protein. The sample holds around 180,000 distinct CDR3 sequences; 48% are singletons and the top ten take approximately 13%. This clonotype has a count of ten or more. Its antigen is undetermined. Whole-study results and caveats: Between patients and controls, about 30 CD8+ CDR3 sequences were found in common. Patients and controls had CD8+ Simpson's diversity values that were not significantly distinct.

Germline values: CDR1 SEHNR, CDR2 FQNEAQ (reference sequence). The CDR3 loop spans 16 amino acids. Deletions cut 4 bases from V and 2 bases from J, with 16 bases between. The sample taken for sequencing was sorted CD4+, CD8+, or CD8+CD57+ T cells (not recorded which) from PBMCs. The V and J genes are TRBV7-9 and TRBJ2-3; possible D gene TRBD2, 7 bases. This clonotype was sampled from a human donor with aplastic anemia. CDR3 residues: CASSSVTGGNTDTQYF. CDR3 DNA: TGTGCCAGCAGCTCCGTTACGGGGGGCAACACAGATACGCAGTATTTT.